A selection of T cell receptor beta chains follows, all from one sample in a study of blood T cell repertoires in COVID-19. Profiling relied on immunoSEQ multiplex PCR, and the TCRdb table lists in-frame clones only, not all of them. In the table there are about 82,000 clones, about 78% of which are singletons. What was sequenced was peripheral blood. The receptor set was obtained from a man in his fifties or sixties with COVID-19, enrolled during active disease. Both conserved end residues are part of each CDR3. The D gene is left open where the match is weak. Where a row states a size, it is once, few, many or the class of an expanded clone; other rows omit it.

TGTGCCAGTACCCCAACCTCCCCAGGGATAGAGCAGTATTTT,CASTPTSPGIEQYF,.,14,TRBV19,.,TRBJ2-3
TGTGCCAGCAAAGGCTCGACATTTTCTCCAGCTTTCTTT,CASKGSTFSPAFF,.,13,TRBV2,.,TRBJ1-1
TGCGCCAGCAGGACTCTACAGGGGGCGCAGGGCTCACCCCTCCACTTT,CASRTLQGAQGSPLHF,TRBD1,16,TRBV10-1,.,TRBJ1-6
TGTGCCAGCAGCCAAGGGCCGAGCGGTAGCGGGGGTTACAATGAGCAGTTCTTC,CASSQGPSGSGGYNEQFF,TRBD2,18,TRBV4-2,few,TRBJ2-1
TGCGCCAGCAGAAACTGGACAGGGTTGGGGTACGAGCAGTACTTC,CASRNWTGLGYEQYF,TRBD1,15,TRBV5-1,.,TRBJ2-7
TGTGCCAGCAGCTTAGCGCTTAGCGGTTCCTACAATGAGCAGTTCTTC,CASSLALSGSYNEQFF,.,16,TRBV7-2,once,TRBJ2-1
TGTGCCAGCAGTACAGACAGGGAGGTAGAAGGCTACACCTTC,CASSTDREVEGYTF,TRBD1,14,TRBV6-5,.,TRBJ1-2
TGTGCCAGTAAACTACAGGGGGACACTGAAGCTTTCTTT,CASKLQGDTEAFF,TRBD1,13,TRBV19,.,TRBJ1-1
TGCGCCAGCTGTCTCCAGGGGGTTAATGAAAAACTGTTTTTT,CASCLQGVNEKLFF,TRBD1,14,TRBV5-1,.,TRBJ1-4
TGTGCCAGCTCCCGAGGACAGGGGGCATCGGGGCAGTTCTTC,CASSRGQGASGQFF,TRBD1,14,TRBV18,.,TRBJ2-1
TGTGCCAGCAGCGTATCCCCCAGCGAGGGGGTGGCCCAGTACTTC,CASSVSPSEGVAQYF,.,15,TRBV9,.,TRBJ2-5
TGTGCCACTCTTTTCGGGGTAAGCAATGAGCAGTTCTTC,CATLFGVSNEQFF,.,13,TRBV24-1,few,TRBJ2-1